This is a list of T cell receptor beta chains from one sample in a study of Graves' ophthalmopathy and Graves' hyperthyroidism. Each CDR3 protein is one row after TCRdb ran MiXCR on the multiplex PCR reads. The table lists about 400,000 distinct CDR3 sequences, about 16% of them singletons. The sample taken for sequencing was peripheral blood. These receptors were obtained from a woman under 30 with Graves' ophthalmopathy. Each CDR3 is given with its conserved first and last residue. The D gene is left open where the match is weak. Not every row has a clone size; where given, it reads once, few, many or a size class.

>TRBJ1-1|TRBD1|.|TRBV20-1
CSARTGGSGTEAFF
TGCAGTGCTAGAACAGGGGGCTCAGGGACTGAAGCTTTCTTT
>TRBJ1-1|.|many|TRBV6-2/TRBV6-3
CASSYPQPDRTTEAFF
TGTGCCAGCAGTTACCCCCAACCCGACAGGACCACTGAAGCTTTCTTT
>TRBJ1-1|.|many|TRBV6-5
CASSYFAGEDTEAFF
TGTGCCAGCAGTTACTTTGCCGGGGAGGACACTGAAGCTTTCTTT
>TRBJ1-5|.|many|TRBV28
CASSLVPQHQPQHF
TGTGCCAGCAGTTTAGTTCCGCAGCATCAGCCCCAGCATTTT
>TRBJ2-2|TRBD2|once|TRBV28
CASVRAGTDTGELFF
TGTGCCAGCGTTAGAGCGGGAACGGACACCGGGGAGCTGTTTTTT
>TRBJ2-7|TRBD1|many|TRBV7-2
CASSFSLDRGPEQYF
TGTGCCAGCAGCTTCTCCCTGGACAGGGGTCCCGAGCAGTACTTC
>TRBJ1-1|.|many|TRBV20-1
CSARGLGRWTEAFF
TGCAGTGCTAGGGGTTTGGGGAGGTGGACTGAAGCTTTCTTT
>TRBJ2-5|TRBD1|many|TRBV5-1
CASSLTGGYETQYF
TGCGCCAGCAGCTTGACAGGGGGCTACGAGACCCAGTACTTC
>TRBJ1-1|.|many|TRBV6-2/TRBV6-3
CASSYGGTRAFF
TGTGCCAGCAGTTACGGGGGGACCCGAGCTTTCTTT
>TRBJ2-2|TRBD2|.|TRBV9
CASSVDPSGNTGELFF
TGTGCCAGCAGCGTAGATCCTAGCGGAAACACCGGGGAGCTGTTTTTT
>TRBJ2-7|TRBD2|many|TRBV11-2
CASSLNQVAGSYEQYF
TGTGCCAGCAGTCTAAACCAGGTAGCGGGGTCGTACGAGCAGTACTTC
>TRBJ2-7|TRBD2|.|TRBV28
CASSPGLAAGEQYF
TGTGCCAGCAGTCCAGGACTAGCGGCGGGGGAGCAGTACTTC
>TRBJ2-6|.|many|TRBV30
CAWTYGGANVLTF
TGTGCCTGGACCTATGGGGGAGCCAACGTCCTGACTTTC
>TRBJ1-2|TRBD1|many|TRBV6-1
CASRPTGAVYGYTF
TGTGCCAGCAGACCCACAGGGGCCGTCTATGGCTACACCTTC
>TRBJ2-7|.|many|TRBV4-1
CASSQVSKSYEQYF
TGCGCCAGCAGCCAAGTCTCGAAATCCTACGAGCAGTACTTC